The 3 T cell receptor beta chains below all came from one sample that was sequenced in a study of cytomegalovirus exposure and HLA in healthy donors. Primers for the PCR totalled 60 Vbeta and 13 Jbeta. Profiling relied on immunoSEQ multiplex PCR, and the TCRdb table lists in-frame clones only, not all of them. Its table records about 140,000 clones. Sequencing was carried out using PBMCs. These receptors all stem from a young woman in good health and CMV-seronegative.

CDR3: CASSLDASSNQPQHF. In DNA form, the CDR3 reads TGTGCCAGCAGCTTAGACGCTAGCAGCAATCAGCCCCAGCATTTT. The chain links TRBV7-9 to TRBJ1-5; D remains ambiguous. In germline, CDR1 is SEHNR, CDR2 FQNEAQ (reference sequence). V was shortened by 1 base and J by 1 base, with 8 bases between the two germline ends. The CDR3 runs 15 residues.

The chain carries TRBV6-1 and TRBJ2-7; 10 bases are a match to TRBD2. The CDR3 is 13 residues long. In germline, CDR1 is MNHNS, CDR2 SASEGT. With V trimmed by 5 bases and J by 3 bases, 1 base remained unmatched. This CDR3 reads CASSRTSGYEQYF. The CDR3, as DNA: TGTGCCAGCAGTCGGACTAGCGGCTACGAGCAGTACTTC.

The chain combines TRBV12-5 with TRBJ1-5; tentatively, D is TRBD1 (5 bases). Per the germline V gene, CDR1 is LGHNT and CDR2 is FRNRAP. The CDR3 runs to 12 residues. V was pared by 8 bases and J by 2 bases, with 7 bases between. The chain's CDR3 is CASSQGNQPQHF. The DNA for the CDR3 is TGTGCTAGTTCACAGGGCAATCAGCCCCAGCATTTT.